This T cell receptor beta chain originates from a study of shared clonotypes between healthy human individuals. In the study overall: CD4 naive cells filled three plates per donor, CD4 memory three, CD8 naive two and CD8 memory one.

This clone was found many times. Looked up from germline, CDR1 is SNHLY and CDR2 is FYNNEI. This CDR3 has 12 residues. Trimming removed 8 bases from V and 7 bases from J, with 14 bases in between. The authors loaded around 200 ng DNA, approximately 30,000 T cell genomes, into sorted-subset replicate PCRs. In the original processing: Filtering differed since immunoSEQ provided only junctions, with no quality scores. Profiling relied on immunoSEQ multiplex PCR, and the TCRdb table lists in-frame clones only, not all of them. That table is the source of V, J and clone size, and D and trimming were worked out from the DNA. The table shows 330,000 or so clones, with less than 75% occurring only once.

The origin of this receptor is a young man in good health. The genes are TRBV2 and TRBJ2-5; D tentatively reads TRBD1 or TRBD2 (5 bases each). The sample comprised memory CD4+ T cells sorted from blood. Subset: CD45RA-negative fraction. Here the CDR3 DNA reads TGTGCCAGCCTTACCACCGGGACGACCCAGTACTTC. It specifies CASLTTGTTQYF.